Included here is one T cell receptor (beta chain) sequence, with context. Antigen specificity is unknown. With V trimmed by 3 bases and J by 2 bases, 15 bases remained unmatched. In germline, CDR1 is SGHVS, CDR2 FNYEAQ. This CDR3 is built from 19 residues. These data originate in a study of shared clonotypes between healthy human individuals. Study-level findings and limits: Clonotype sharing among donors, it was expected, would be affected by sequencing depth.

Data came from immunoSEQ multiplex PCR; TCRdb stores just in-frame clones and leaves some out. The table lists a few million clones, about 90% of them singletons. The source of this sequence is a young man in good health. Some clones in this sample may be carry-over from other donors' samples. This chain links TRBV7-6 with TRBJ2-3; 9 bases match TRBD2. The sequenced sample consisted of naive CD4+ T cells from PBMCs. Subset indicated: CD45RA+ positively selected. The CDR3 is CASSFLGLRASGTTDTQYF. The CDR3 DNA sequence: TGTGCCAGCAGCTTTCTTGGTCTTCGGGCTAGCGGGACCACAGATACGCAGTATTTT.